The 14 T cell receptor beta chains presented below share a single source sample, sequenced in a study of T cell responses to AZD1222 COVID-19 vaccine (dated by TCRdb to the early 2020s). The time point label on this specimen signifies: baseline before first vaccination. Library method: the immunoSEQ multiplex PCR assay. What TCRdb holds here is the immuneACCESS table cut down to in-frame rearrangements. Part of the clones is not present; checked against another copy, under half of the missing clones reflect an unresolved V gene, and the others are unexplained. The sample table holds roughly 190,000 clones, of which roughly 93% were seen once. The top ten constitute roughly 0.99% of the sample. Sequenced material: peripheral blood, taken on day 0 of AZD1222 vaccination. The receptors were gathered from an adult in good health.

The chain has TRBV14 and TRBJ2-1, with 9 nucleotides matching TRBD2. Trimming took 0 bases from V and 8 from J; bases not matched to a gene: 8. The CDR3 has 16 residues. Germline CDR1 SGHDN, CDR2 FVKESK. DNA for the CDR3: TGTGCCAGCAGCCAAGATGAACTAGCGGGTCCTGATGAGCAGTTCTTC. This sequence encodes CASSQDELAGPDEQFF.

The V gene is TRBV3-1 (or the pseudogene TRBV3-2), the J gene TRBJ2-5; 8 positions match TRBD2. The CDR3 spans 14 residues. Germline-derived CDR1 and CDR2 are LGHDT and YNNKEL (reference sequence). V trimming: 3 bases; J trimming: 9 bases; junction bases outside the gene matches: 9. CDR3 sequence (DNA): TGTGCCAGCAGCCACTCCGGGACGCGGGGGGCCCAGTACTTC. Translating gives CASSHSGTRGAQYF.

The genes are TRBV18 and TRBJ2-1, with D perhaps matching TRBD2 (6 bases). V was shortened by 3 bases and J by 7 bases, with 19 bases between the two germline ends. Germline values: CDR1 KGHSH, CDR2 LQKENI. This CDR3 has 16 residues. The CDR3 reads CASSPLFPPEGNEQFF. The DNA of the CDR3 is TGTGCCAGCTCACCCCTCTTTCCACCGGAGGGGAATGAGCAGTTCTTC.

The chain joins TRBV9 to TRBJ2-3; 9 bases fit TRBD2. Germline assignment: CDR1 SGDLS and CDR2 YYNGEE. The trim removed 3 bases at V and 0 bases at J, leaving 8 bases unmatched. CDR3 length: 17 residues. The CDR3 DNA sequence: TGTGCCAGCAGCGCCCGGCCTAGCGGGATAAGCACAGATACGCAGTATTTT. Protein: CASSARPSGISTDTQYF.

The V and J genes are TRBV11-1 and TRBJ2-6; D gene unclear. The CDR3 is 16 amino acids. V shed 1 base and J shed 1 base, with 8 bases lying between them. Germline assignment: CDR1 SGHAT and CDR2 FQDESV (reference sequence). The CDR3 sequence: CASSLVSASGANVLTF. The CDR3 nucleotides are TGTGCCAGCAGCTTAGTTTCTGCATCTGGGGCCAACGTCCTGACTTTC.

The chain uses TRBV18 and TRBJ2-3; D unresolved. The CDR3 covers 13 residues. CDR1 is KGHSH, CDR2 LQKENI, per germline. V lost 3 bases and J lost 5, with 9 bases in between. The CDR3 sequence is CASSPQTRDTQYF. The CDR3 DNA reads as TGTGCCAGCTCACCGCAGACAAGAGATACGCAGTATTTT.

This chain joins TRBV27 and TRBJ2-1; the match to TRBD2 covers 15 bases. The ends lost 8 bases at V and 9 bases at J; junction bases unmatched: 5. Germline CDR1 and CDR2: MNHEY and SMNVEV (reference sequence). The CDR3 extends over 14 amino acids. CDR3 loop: CASGTGLAGGEQFF. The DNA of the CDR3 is TGTGCCAGCGGGACGGGACTAGCGGGAGGTGAGCAGTTCTTC.

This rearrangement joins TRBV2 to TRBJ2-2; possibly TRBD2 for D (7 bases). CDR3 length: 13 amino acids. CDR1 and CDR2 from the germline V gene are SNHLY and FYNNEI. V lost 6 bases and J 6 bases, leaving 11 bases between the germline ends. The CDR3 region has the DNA TGTGCCAGCAGCTGGGAGGGGGCCGGGGAGCTGTTTTTT. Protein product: CASSWEGAGELFF.

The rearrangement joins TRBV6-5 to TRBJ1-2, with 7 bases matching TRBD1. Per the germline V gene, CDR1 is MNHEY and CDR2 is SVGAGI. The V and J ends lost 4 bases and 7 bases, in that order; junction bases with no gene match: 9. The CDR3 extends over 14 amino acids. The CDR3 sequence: CASSFDRDTGGYTF. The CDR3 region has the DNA TGTGCCAGCAGTTTCGACAGGGATACAGGTGGCTACACCTTC.

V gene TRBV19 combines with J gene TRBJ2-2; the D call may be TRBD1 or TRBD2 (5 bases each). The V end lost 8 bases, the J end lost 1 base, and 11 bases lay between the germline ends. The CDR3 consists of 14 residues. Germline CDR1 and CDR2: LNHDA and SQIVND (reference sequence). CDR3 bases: TGTGCCAGTTTCGGGGCCATGAACACCGGGGAGCTGTTTTTT. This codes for CASFGAMNTGELFF.

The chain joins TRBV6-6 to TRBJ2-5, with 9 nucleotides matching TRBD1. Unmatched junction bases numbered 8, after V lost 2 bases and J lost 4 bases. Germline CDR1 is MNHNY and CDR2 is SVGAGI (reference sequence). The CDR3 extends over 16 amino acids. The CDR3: CASSYPRQGVGETQYF. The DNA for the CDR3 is TGTGCCAGCAGTTACCCCCGACAGGGGGTAGGAGAGACCCAGTACTTC.

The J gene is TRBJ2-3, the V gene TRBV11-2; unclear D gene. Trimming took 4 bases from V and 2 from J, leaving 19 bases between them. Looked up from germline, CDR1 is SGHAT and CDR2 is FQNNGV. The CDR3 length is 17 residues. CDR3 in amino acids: CASSSRGIGRDTDTQYF. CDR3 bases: TGTGCCAGCAGCTCCAGAGGTATTGGCAGAGACACAGATACGCAGTATTTT. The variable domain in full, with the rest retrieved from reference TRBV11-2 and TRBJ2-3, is EAGVAQSPRYKIIEKRQSVAFWCNPISGHATLYWYQQILGQGPKLLIQFQNNGVVDDSQLPKDRFSAERLKGVDSTLKIQPAKLEDSAVYLCASSSRGIGRDTDTQYFGPGTRLTVL.

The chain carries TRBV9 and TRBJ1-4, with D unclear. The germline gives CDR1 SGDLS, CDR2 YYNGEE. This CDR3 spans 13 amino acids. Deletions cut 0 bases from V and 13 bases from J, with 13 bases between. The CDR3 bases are TGTGCCAGCAGCGTAGGGGGTCCGGGGAGACTGTTTTTT. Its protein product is CASSVGGPGRLFF.

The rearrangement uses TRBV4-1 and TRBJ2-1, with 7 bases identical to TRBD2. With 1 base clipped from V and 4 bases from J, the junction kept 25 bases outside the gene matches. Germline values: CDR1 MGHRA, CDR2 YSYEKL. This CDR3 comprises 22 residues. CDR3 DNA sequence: TGCGCCAGCAGCCAAGCCTCCCCGGGTCTAGCGGTATTAGGCCCTCCTTACAATGAGCAGTTCTTC. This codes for CASSQASPGLAVLGPPYNEQFF.